The TCR beta chain described here comes from a study of T cells in Graves' hyperthyroidism and ophthalmopathy (dated by TCRdb to about 2019). Regarding the study in general: Peripheral blood was sampled at the time of initial diagnosis, prior to any treatment. The paper describes TCR Vbeta CDR3 sequencing of about 140 peripheral blood samples, made up of approximately 40 ophthalmopathy patients, some 76 hyperthyroidism patients and 17 progressor patients. To identify distinguishing TCR V-J signatures, a discovery cohort of around 98 patients was used, comprising 43 with Graves' ophthalmopathy and around 57 with stable Graves' hyperthyroidism. The roughly 94 discovery patients were randomly divided into training and test sets at a 7:3 ratio. Following sampling, methimazole starting at 30 mg daily was given to hyperthyroidism patients, and high-dose intravenous methylprednisolone was given to ophthalmopathy patients. In addition, the study compared T-cell repertoires in thyroid tissue and in blood from several Graves' hyperthyroidism patients. An independent validation cohort of 18 to 20 hyperthyroidism patients and about 15 patients who later progressed to ophthalmopathy tested prospective prediction of ophthalmopathy.

As encoded in the germline V gene, CDR1 is SQVTM while CDR2 is ANQGSEA. V is shortened by 4 bases, J by 0 bases, and the region joining them spans 9 bases. The CDR3 runs 14 residues from the cysteine to the phenylalanine. CDR3 DNA is the only sequence kept; it has 42 bases, read in frame from the first base. Stable Graves' hyperthyroidism was defined as the absence of progression to ophthalmopathy over 18 months of follow-up. The hyperthyroidism patients were between 18 and 65 years old and newly diagnosed, with a disease duration of less than 2 months. The study excluded patients with uncontrolled infections, other autoimmune diseases, pregnancy or lactation. Clinical symptoms, serum thyroxine and TRAb, thyroid ultrasound, and orbital computed tomography formed the basis for the diagnoses. PBMCs were separated from 7.5 to 10 ml of fresh peripheral blood using Ficoll-Paque density gradient centrifugation. Total RNA was extracted with Trizol reagent, and quality was checked on an Agilent 2100 Bioanalyzer.

The TCR beta CDR3 regions were amplified from RNA transcripts. For the first round of RT-PCR on the TCR CDR3, the HTBI primer set was used together with the Qiagen OneStep RT-PCR kit. Libraries were constructed in a second round of multiplex PCR, after which size selection and purification were performed. Paired-end sequencing of the libraries was performed with 100 bp reads on an Illumina HiSeq2000. On the authors' methods: SOAPnuke was used to process the raw data, throwing out any read that contained adapters or uncalled bases, had a mean Phred below 15, or lacked an exact constant-primer or identifier match. COPE v1.2.5 was used to merge high-quality paired reads, and clonotypes were defined as unique nucleotide sequences. MiTCR v1.1 was used to align the clonotypes against IMGT TRBV, TRBD and TRBJ reference segments. The analysis was restricted to V-J combinations with a frequency above 0.0001, which together covered 99% to 99.2% of the repertoires. The TCS score was defined as F50 (clonal expansion) divided by E x V (chaos), with BLOSUM62-based TCRdist calculated between CDR3 peptides within each V-J. Welch's t-statistics and random forest reduced 514 V-J features to 13, which were used in a naive Bayes classifier (R e1071). TCRdb ran its own pipeline on the public reads, namely fastp trimming at Q25 and MiXCR clone calling, and kept in-frame beta chains. Merged by CDR3 protein, the rows form single entries marked with the most common genes and DNA. TCRdb's processing, not the authors' own work, is the source of the V and J calls. The sample data list over 150,000 distinct CDR3 sequences, and roughly a sixth of these were observed just once. About half of the sample is taken by the ten largest.

The paper as a whole reports these results and caveats: Sample size was not statistically predetermined, and investigators were not blinded to group allocation. Blood samples also contained most of the expanded thyroid clonotypes (frequency above 0.001), which suggests that blood repertoires may reflect thyroid immune responses. In cross-validation, a model built on a 13 V-J signature told ophthalmopathy apart from stable hyperthyroidism with roughly 87% sensitivity and roughly 82% specificity, and in testing the same model reached 80%/75%. In validation, the model predicted progression to ophthalmopathy with around 71% sensitivity and around 72% specificity, a median of 6.5 months before onset.

This clonotype has a count of ten or more. The antigen this receptor binds is unknown. No base quality values were provided; no much bigger clone lies one nucleotide off. The TCR comes from a woman aged 45-59 years with Graves' hyperthyroidism. Recombination joined TRBV29-1 with TRBJ2-2; the D gene is not confidently resolved. Sequencing was performed on blood. The DNA sequence is TGCAGCGTTGGGGCACGACCGAACACCGGGGAGCTGTTTTTT. The resulting protein is CSVGARPNTGELFF.